A selection of T cell receptor beta chains follows, all from one sample in a study of T cell repertoires in cytomegalovirus infection. No antigen has been identified for these receptors. TCRdb re-analysed the reads in MiXCR, keeping a single row per CDR3 protein. The sample carries over 50,000 distinct CDR3 sequences, just over 20% recorded once. The sample in question was CD8+ T cells from cultured PBMCs, obtained from culture after CMV antigen stimulation. These receptors were taken from a human donor in good health (CMV status not recorded). Some clones in this sample may be carry-over from other donors' samples. Both conserved end residues are part of each CDR3. Fields, in order: V gene, J gene, D gene, clone size, CDR3 protein, CDR3 DNA. The D gene is left open where the match is weak. The size entry is marked missing in some rows and otherwise reads once, few, many or a size class.

TRBV4-3	TRBJ2-2	-	many	CASSQDLSGAPTDHSTGELFF	TGCGCCAGCAGCCAAGATCTCTCCGGGGCACCCACCGATCACTCGACCGGGGAGCTGTTTTTT
TRBV12-3/TRBV12-4	TRBJ2-7	TRBD1	-	CASSPRQGSYEQYF	TGTGCCAGCAGTCCCCGACAGGGGTCCTACGAGCAGTACTTC
TRBV7-8	TRBJ2-1	-	few	CASNPTGNEQFF	TGTGCCAGCAACCCCACGGGGAATGAGCAGTTCTTC
TRBV7-8	TRBJ2-5	TRBD2	-	CASSLELAGWETQYF	TGTGCCAGCAGCTTAGAACTAGCGGGATGGGAGACCCAGTACTTC
TRBV7-9	TRBJ1-6	-	-	CASSSGNNSPLHF	TGTGCCAGCAGCTCCGGAAACAATTCACCCCTCCACTTT
TRBV6-6	TRBJ2-7	-	few	CASRRNYEQYF	TGTGCCAGCAGGAGGAACTACGAGCAGTACTTC
TRBV20-1	TRBJ2-5	TRBD1	few	CSATRDRTQETQYF	TGCAGTGCCACTCGGGACAGGACTCAAGAGACCCAGTACTTC
TRBV11-1	TRBJ1-2	-	-	CASSLSSPMRGYGYTF	TGTGCCAGCAGCTTATCCTCCCCCATGCGAGGCTATGGCTACACCTTC
TRBV7-9	TRBJ2-5	-	-	CASAWGQETQYF	TGTGCCAGCGCGTGGGGGCAAGAGACCCAGTACTTC
TRBV27	TRBJ2-5	-	few	CASSLSETNQETQYF	TGTGCCAGCAGTTTATCGGAGACTAACCAAGAGACCCAGTACTTC
TRBV7-8	TRBJ2-1	-	few	CASSSVGTRGRGEQFF	TGTGCCAGCAGCTCGGTAGGGACTCGAGGTCGCGGTGAGCAGTTCTTC
TRBV7-9	TRBJ1-6	-	few	CASSLAAGIDNSPLHF	TGTGCCAGCAGCTTAGCGGCCGGGATTGACAATTCACCCCTCCACTTT
TRBV12-3/TRBV12-4	TRBJ2-3	TRBD2	few	CASSLTSGDLTDTQYF	TGTGCCAGCAGTTTAACTAGCGGGGACCTCACAGATACGCAGTATTTT
TRBV7-7	TRBJ1-1	-	-	CASSLTTTGPNTEAFF	TGTGCCAGCAGCTTAACGACCACTGGGCCGAACACTGAAGCTTTCTTT
TRBV11-2	TRBJ1-4	-	-	CASSFGRGGEKLFF	TGTGCCAGCAGCTTCGGACGCGGGGGGGAAAAACTGTTTTTT
TRBV7-2	TRBJ2-3	TRBD2	few	CASSYGLEDTQYF	TGTGCCAGCAGCTATGGACTAGAAGATACGCAGTATTTT
TRBV11-2	TRBJ2-3	TRBD2	few	CASSSWASGGPMGTQYF	TGTGCCAGCAGCTCTTGGGCTAGCGGGGGCCCCATGGGTACGCAGTATTTT
TRBV5-6	TRBJ2-2	TRBD2	few	CASSFRPGRDAGELFF	TGTGCCAGCAGCTTCAGGCCAGGGAGGGACGCCGGGGAGCTGTTTTTT
TRBV7-2	TRBJ1-1	TRBD1	-	CASSPTGEWAFF	TGTGCCAGCAGCCCGACAGGGGAGTGGGCTTTCTTT
TRBV11-1	TRBJ2-3	TRBD2	few	CASSLSRGGTDTQYF	TGTGCCAGCAGCTTATCTCGGGGGGGCACAGATACGCAGTATTTT
TRBV11-1	TRBJ1-6	TRBD1	many	CASSRTGNNSPLHF	TGTGCCAGCAGCCGGACAGGGAATAATTCACCCCTCCACTTT
TRBV20-1	TRBJ2-7	TRBD1	-	CSGKDRGTAEQYF	TGCAGTGGTAAGGACAGGGGGACGGCCGAGCAGTACTTC
TRBV4-3	TRBJ2-7	TRBD1	few	CASSQGIQGAYEQYF	TGCGCCAGCAGCCAAGGGATTCAGGGGGCCTACGAGCAGTACTTC
TRBV7-9	TRBJ2-7	-	-	CASSLASSLGPLSSYEQYF	TGTGCCAGCAGCTTAGCTAGCTCCCTAGGACCGCTGAGCTCCTACGAGCAGTACTTC
TRBV24-1	TRBJ2-2	-	few	CATSERDTGELFF	TGTGCCACCAGTGAGCGGGACACCGGGGAGCTGTTTTTT
TRBV27	TRBJ2-5	-	few	CASSLIPLGSQETQYF	TGTGCCAGCAGTTTAATCCCACTTGGTTCCCAAGAGACCCAGTACTTC
TRBV6-2/TRBV6-3	TRBJ2-1	-	few	CASSSDVDEQFF	TGTGCCAGCAGCTCGGACGTCGATGAGCAGTTCTTC
TRBV4-1	TRBJ2-5	-	many	CASSPPTDSQETQYF	TGCGCCAGCAGCCCTCCAACGGACTCCCAAGAGACCCAGTACTTC
TRBV6-2/TRBV6-3	TRBJ2-5	-	-	CASSWKREGETQYF	TGTGCCAGCAGTTGGAAGAGGGAAGGGGAGACCCAGTACTTC
TRBV7-9	TRBJ1-2	-	few	CASSLAGPPGAMGGYTF	TGTGCCAGCAGCTTAGCCGGCCCCCCGGGGGCAATGGGTGGCTACACCTTC
TRBV7-9	TRBJ1-2	TRBD1	few	CASSLEFTRDRGADDYGYTF	TGTGCCAGCAGCCTAGAATTTACGCGGGACAGGGGCGCTGACGACTATGGCTACACCTTC
TRBV7-9	TRBJ1-1	-	-	CASSLPANRANTEAFF	TGTGCCAGCAGCTTACCAGCTAACCGGGCGAATACTGAAGCTTTCTTT
TRBV2	TRBJ2-3	-	few	CASSEASERIDTQYF	TGTGCCAGCAGTGAAGCGTCTGAGCGCATAGATACGCAGTATTTT
TRBV7-2	TRBJ2-7	-	few	CASSPMTAPTSYEQYF	TGTGCCAGCAGCCCGATGACAGCTCCGACCTCCTACGAGCAGTACTTC
TRBV4-1	TRBJ2-1	-	few	CASSPRPPNEQFF	TGCGCCAGCAGCCCCCGTCCGCCCAATGAGCAGTTCTTC
TRBV7-2	TRBJ1-1	-	few	CASSLELGRNTEAFF	TGTGCCAGCAGCTTAGAATTAGGGAGGAACACTGAAGCTTTCTTT
TRBV7-2	TRBJ1-1	TRBD1	few	CASSPGTESNTEAFF	TGTGCCAGCAGCCCCGGGACAGAATCTAACACTGAAGCTTTCTTT
TRBV6-5	TRBJ1-1	TRBD1	-	CASSSKTGEHTEAFF	TGTGCCAGCAGTTCCAAAACAGGGGAACATACTGAAGCTTTCTTT
TRBV12-3/TRBV12-4	TRBJ1-1	-	-	CASTTRESENTEAFF	TGTGCCAGCACCACTCGGGAAAGCGAGAACACTGAAGCTTTCTTT
TRBV6-2/TRBV6-3	TRBJ1-5	-	few	CASKTGDTYSNQPQHF	TGTGCCAGCAAGACAGGCGATACTTATAGCAATCAGCCCCAGCATTTT
TRBV7-2	TRBJ1-2	-	few	CASSFSRVPQKGYTF	TGTGCCAGCAGCTTCTCTCGGGTCCCTCAGAAGGGCTACACCTTC
TRBV12-3/TRBV12-4	TRBJ2-3	-	few	CASSFTASTDTQYF	TGTGCCAGCAGTTTCACAGCCAGCACAGATACGCAGTATTTT
TRBV10-3	TRBJ1-2	-	-	CAISEVPHNYGYTF	TGTGCCATCAGCGAAGTCCCCCATAACTATGGCTACACCTTC
TRBV7-9	TRBJ1-5	-	few	CASSLAPNQPQHF	TGTGCCAGCAGCTTAGCTCCAAATCAGCCCCAGCATTTT
TRBV27	TRBJ2-3	-	few	CASSLFRGAGTDTQYF	TGTGCCAGCAGTTTATTTCGGGGGGCCGGCACAGATACGCAGTATTTT
TRBV29-1	TRBJ2-7	-	few	CSVEVRGSSYEQYF	TGCAGCGTTGAGGTCCGGGGGAGCTCCTACGAGCAGTACTTC
TRBV6-1	TRBJ2-4	-	few	CASSEGWGGEERGAKNIQYF	TGTGCCAGCAGTGAAGGGTGGGGCGGAGAGGAGCGAGGAGCCAAAAACATTCAGTACTTC
TRBV6-5	TRBJ1-1	TRBD1	-	CASSLTTGRDTEAFF	TGTGCCAGCAGTCTCACGACAGGGAGGGACACTGAAGCTTTCTTT
TRBV7-2	TRBJ1-1	TRBD1	few	CASSLSRGRANTEAFF	TGTGCCAGCAGCTTAAGTAGGGGGCGAGCGAACACTGAAGCTTTCTTT
TRBV7-2	TRBJ2-5	-	-	CASSFPSIRLQETQYF	TGTGCCAGCAGCTTTCCCTCGATTCGACTTCAAGAGACCCAGTACTTC
TRBV6-2/TRBV6-3	TRBJ2-1	TRBD1	-	CASSPGQLTSNNEQFF	TGTGCCAGCAGTCCGGGACAGCTTACATCCAACAATGAGCAGTTCTTC
TRBV7-2	TRBJ1-1	-	few	CASSFSGNLNTEAFF	TGTGCCAGCAGCTTTTCAGGGAATCTGAACACTGAAGCTTTCTTT
TRBV7-6	TRBJ1-1	-	few	CASSSPNNEEAEAFF	TGTGCCAGCAGCTCACCGAACAACGAGGAGGCTGAAGCTTTCTTT
TRBV7-8	TRBJ2-7	TRBD1	few	CASSLVTGTGLDEQYF	TGTGCCAGCAGCTTAGTTACCGGGACAGGGCTGGACGAGCAGTACTTC
TRBV7-9	TRBJ2-3	-	-	CASSLLERHTDTQYF	TGTGCCAGCAGCTTATTGGAGCGGCACACAGATACGCAGTATTTT
TRBV12-3/TRBV12-4	TRBJ1-1	-	many	CASRRQADTEAFF	TGTGCCAGCCGACGGCAGGCGGACACTGAAGCTTTCTTT
TRBV7-6	TRBJ2-1	-	few	CASSLRAAGNPYNEQFF	TGTGCCAGCAGCTTAAGGGCCGCAGGAAACCCCTACAATGAGCAGTTCTTC
TRBV11-2	TRBJ2-3	-	few	CASSFSRPDTQYF	TGTGCCAGCAGCTTCAGCCGGCCTGATACGCAGTATTTT
TRBV9	TRBJ1-1	TRBD1	few	CASSVEAGTELMNTEAFF	TGTGCCAGCAGCGTAGAGGCTGGGACAGAATTAATGAACACTGAAGCTTTCTTT
TRBV6-6	TRBJ1-5	-	-	CASLGRIRDVLDQPQHF	TGTGCCAGCCTGGGGAGAATACGGGACGTCTTAGATCAGCCCCAGCATTTT